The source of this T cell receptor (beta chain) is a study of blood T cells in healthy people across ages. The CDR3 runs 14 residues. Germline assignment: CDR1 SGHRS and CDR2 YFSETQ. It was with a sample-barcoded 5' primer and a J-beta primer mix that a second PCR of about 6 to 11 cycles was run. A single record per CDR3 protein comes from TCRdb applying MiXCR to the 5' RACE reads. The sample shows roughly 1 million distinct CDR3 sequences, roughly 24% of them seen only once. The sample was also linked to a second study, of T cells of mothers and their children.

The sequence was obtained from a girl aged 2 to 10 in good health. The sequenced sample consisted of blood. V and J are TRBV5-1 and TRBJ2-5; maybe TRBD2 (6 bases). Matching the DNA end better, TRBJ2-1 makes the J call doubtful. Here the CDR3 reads CASSSSSEYNEQFF. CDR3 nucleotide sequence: TGCGCCAGCAGCTCGTCTAGCGAATACAATGAGCAGTTCTTC.